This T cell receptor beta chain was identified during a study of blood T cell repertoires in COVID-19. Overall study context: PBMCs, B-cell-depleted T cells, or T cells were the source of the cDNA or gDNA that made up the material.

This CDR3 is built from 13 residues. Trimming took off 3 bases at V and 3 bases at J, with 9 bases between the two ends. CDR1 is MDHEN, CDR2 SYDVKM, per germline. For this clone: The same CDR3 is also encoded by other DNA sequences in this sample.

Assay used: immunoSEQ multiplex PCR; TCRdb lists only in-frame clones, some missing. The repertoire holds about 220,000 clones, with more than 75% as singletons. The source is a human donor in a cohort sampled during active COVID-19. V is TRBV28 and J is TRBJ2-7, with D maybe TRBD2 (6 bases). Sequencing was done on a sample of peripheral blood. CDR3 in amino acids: CASSLAGLYEQYF. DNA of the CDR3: TGTGCCAGCAGTTTGGCGGGACTCTACGAGCAGTACTTC.